What follows are 4 T cell receptor beta chains derived from one specimen sequenced in a study of OX40 agonist ivuxolimab in advanced cancers. Profiled with immunoSEQ multiplex PCR; TCRdb holds only in-frame clones, not every one. The profile shows 80,000 or so clones, roughly 85% of them singletons. The sample consisted of CD4+ or CD8+ T cells sorted from blood, taken in a trial of the OX40 agonist ivuxolimab. These receptors came from an adult with an advanced solid tumor such as melanoma, head and neck, liver or kidney cancer.

This chain uses TRBV15 with TRBJ1-3; no firm D call. The CDR3 length is 17 residues. CDR1 and CDR2 (germline): LNHNV, YYDKDF (reference sequence). Trimming removed 1 base at V and 0 bases at J, with 13 bases between. The CDR3 region has the DNA TGTGCCACCAGCAGAGCAATTGAACACCGCTCTGGAAACACCATATATTTT. Protein: CATSRAIEHRSGNTIYF.

V is TRBV12-5 and J is TRBJ2-2; TRBD1 aligns across 11 bases. This CDR3 has 16 residues. The germline V gene encodes CDR1 LGHNT and CDR2 FRNRAP. J gave up 6 bases and V 3 bases, and 6 bases lay outside the gene matches. DNA of the CDR3: TGTGCTAGTGGTTTTGCGAGGACAGGGGGCCCCGGGGAGCTGTTTTTT. It codes for CASGFARTGGPGELFF.

This clone was found once. The J gene is TRBJ1-3, the V gene TRBV9, with unresolved D. V was shortened by 1 base and J by 2 bases, with 10 bases between the two germline ends. Per germline, CDR1 SGDLS and CDR2 YYNGEE. This CDR3 has 15 residues. CDR3 sequence reads: CASSVSGSAGNTIYF. The CDR3 DNA follows: TGTGCCAGCAGCGTAAGTGGGTCCGCTGGAAACACCATATATTTT.

This rearrangement joins TRBV7-8 to TRBJ1-3; TRBD1 agrees at 9 bases. Germline V gene sequence: CDR1 SGHVS, CDR2 FQNEAQ. The CDR3 contains 16 residues. V was clipped by 5 bases and J by 7 bases; unmatched bases: 12. The CDR3 is CASSTSGQGTWNTIYF. The CDR3 bases are TGTGCCAGCAGCACTAGTGGACAGGGGACGTGGAACACCATATATTTT. Together with reference TRBV7-8 and TRBJ1-3, the CDR3 gives the full variable domain: GAGVSQSPRYKVAKRGQDVALRCDPISGHVSLFWYQQALGQGPEFLTYFQNEAQLDKSGLPSDRFFAERPEGSVSTLKIQRTQQEDSAVYLCASSTSGQGTWNTIYFGEGSWLTVV.